This TCR beta chain was captured by sequencing in a study of blood T cells in healthy people across ages. On the study more broadly: With template switching, about one barcoded beta molecule was captured per two T cells.

A sample-barcoded 5' primer and a J-beta primer mix were used in a second PCR of roughly 7 to 12 cycles. Each cDNA molecule was tagged by a template-switch adaptor with 12 random nucleotides. TCRdb independently ran MiXCR on the 5' RACE reads; one entry per CDR3 protein. The sample contains hundreds of thousands of distinct CDR3 sequences, more than 55% of which appear only once. The length of the CDR3 is 14 residues. V shed 8 bases, J shed 3 bases, and the junction held 13 bases outside the gene matches. CDR1 SQVTM and CDR2 ANQGSEA come from the germline V gene. The receptor was isolated from a man between 35 and 55 years old in good health. The sequenced sample was blood. The J gene is TRBJ2-7, the V gene TRBV29-1; 7 bases match TRBD2. The CDR3 reads CSLRAFTGGYEQYF. The CDR3 bases are TGCAGCCTCCGGGCCTTCACGGGAGGCTACGAGCAGTACTTC.